The T cell receptor (beta chain) under discussion was sequenced for a study of shared clonotypes between healthy human individuals. Turning to the study itself: CD8 memory received one plate per donor, CD8 naive two, CD4 memory three and CD4 naive three.

Of note for this clone: Its matching antigen is unknown.

Researchers partitioned CD4+ cells into CD45RA+ naive and CD45RA-negative memory subsets. Study-level results: Memory subsets had estimated richness that was generally smaller than that of naive subsets. What limited the represented genetic and exposure-history diversity was the small number of donors.

Sequenced by immunoSEQ multiplex PCR; TCRdb stores in-frame clones only, minus some. The data hold around 2,000,000 clones, with roughly 94% observed a single time. The ends were cut back, 4 bases at V and 0 bases at J, with 15 bases in the middle. Germline-derived CDR1 and CDR2 are KGHSH and LQKENI. This CDR3 comprises 16 residues. This receptor was identified in a man younger than 30 in good health. The sample taken for sequencing was naive CD4+ T cells sorted from blood. Subset reported: CD45RA+ positively selected. V gene TRBV18 combines with J gene TRBJ1-2; tentatively, D is TRBD1 (6 bases). The CDR3 region is CASSLLRGAANYGYTF. DNA of the CDR3: TGTGCCAGCTCACTGCTGAGGGGGGCAGCTAACTATGGCTACACCTTC.